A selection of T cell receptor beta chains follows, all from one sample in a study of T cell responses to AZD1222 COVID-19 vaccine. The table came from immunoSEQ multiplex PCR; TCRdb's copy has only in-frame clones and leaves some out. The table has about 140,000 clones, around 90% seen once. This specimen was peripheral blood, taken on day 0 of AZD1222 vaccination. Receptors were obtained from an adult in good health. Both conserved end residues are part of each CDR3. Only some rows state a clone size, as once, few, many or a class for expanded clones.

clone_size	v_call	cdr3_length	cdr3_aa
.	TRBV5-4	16	CASSPSPERGQETQYF
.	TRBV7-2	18	CASSLVGLAGDRAYEQYF
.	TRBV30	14	CAWSGDSYNSPLHF
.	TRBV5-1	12	CAIQGAGQPQHF
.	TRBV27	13	CASSATGNSPLHF
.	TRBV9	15	CASSVDAMATGELFF
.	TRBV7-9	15	CASSAAESAKNIQYF
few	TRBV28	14	CASTPGANNQPQHF
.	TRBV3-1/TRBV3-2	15	CASSPRVRGNTEAFF
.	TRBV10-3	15	CAISDLAGAGDTQYF
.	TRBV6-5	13	CASTPGLGHTIYF
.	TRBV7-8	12	CASSRGGNEQFF
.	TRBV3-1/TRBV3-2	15	CASSHRDRGRNEQFF
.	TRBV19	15	CASSTLAGPTVEQFF
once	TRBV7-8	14	CASSYNRDSWEQYF
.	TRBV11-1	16	CASSETGTSGTGELFF
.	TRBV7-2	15	CASSLSLRVGTEAFF
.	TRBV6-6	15	CAIGTGVGLNTEAFF
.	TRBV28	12	CASSTRTSPQFF
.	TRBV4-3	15	CASSQEEGSYQPQHF
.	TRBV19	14	CATAPQGAAYGYTF
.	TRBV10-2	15	CASSGTSGTTDTQYF
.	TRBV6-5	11	CASRGPYEQYF
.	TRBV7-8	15	CASRLGGGRAFEQYF
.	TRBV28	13	CASSASGVQPQHF
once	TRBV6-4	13	CASSEGEVHEQFF
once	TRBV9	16	CASSVAPDRGNQPQHF
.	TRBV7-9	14	CASSLDRVGTEAFF
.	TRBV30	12	CAWSRGERGYTF
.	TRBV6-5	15	CASSRRASGKGEQFF
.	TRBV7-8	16	CASSLDRVGLNTEAFF
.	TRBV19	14	CASSSQVTGNTIYF
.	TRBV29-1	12	CSVETGPHGYTF
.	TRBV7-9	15	CASSYGTSGSDEQFF
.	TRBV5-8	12	CASKAITRPQHF
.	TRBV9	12	CASITSRGEAFF
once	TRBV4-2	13	CASSQGGRDTQYF
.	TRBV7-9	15	CASSLIAGDTDTQYF
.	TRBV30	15	CAWSAQGGPIQPQHF
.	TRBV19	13	CASSMGVDEKLFF
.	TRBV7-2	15	CASSPFGGNNSPLHF
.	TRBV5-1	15	CASSALAAQGDTQYF
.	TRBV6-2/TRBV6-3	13	CASSFKGGTGYTF
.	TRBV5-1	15	CASSQGTSGTYEQYF
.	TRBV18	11	CASRRDTEAFF
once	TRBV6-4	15	CASSAGHSSGNTIYF
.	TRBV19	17	CASSLSPGVGRNQPQHF
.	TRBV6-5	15	CASSLQGRSDYGYTF
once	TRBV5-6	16	CASSGGTGPFDRGIYF
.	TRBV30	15	CAWTQGLAGGYEQFF
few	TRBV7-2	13	CASGSRANQPQHF
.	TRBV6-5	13	CASRPARGSPLHF
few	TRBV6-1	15	CASSEAPASTGELFF
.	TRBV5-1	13	CASSLEGAGGYTF
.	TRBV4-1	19	CASSQDFTSGSSNTDTQYF
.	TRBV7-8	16	CASSPFSSGSQETQYF
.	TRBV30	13	CAWSVDSNQPQHF
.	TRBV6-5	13	CASGGRENTEAFF
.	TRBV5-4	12	CASSFQNTEAFF